The 20 T cell receptor beta chains given below trace back to one sample, sequenced in a study of blood T cell repertoires in COVID-19. Sequencing used immunoSEQ multiplex PCR; TCRdb keeps in-frame clones, though not all of them. The sample records about 210,000 clones, roughly 90% being singletons. Sequenced material: PBMCs or T cells enriched from blood (not recorded which). Receptor source: a woman in her thirties who had been exposed to COVID-19.

This clone appeared once. The CDR3: CSVAGQGTINYGYTF. CDR3 in DNA: TGCAGCGTCGCGGGACAGGGAACCATTAACTATGGCTACACCTTC. The rearrangement uses TRBV29-1 and TRBJ1-2; TRBD1 agrees at 9 bases. Unmatched junction bases numbered 9, after V lost 6 bases and J lost 1 base. The CDR3 is 15 residues long. Germline assignment: CDR1 SQVTM and CDR2 ANQGSEA. Based on the CDR3 plus reference TRBV29-1 and TRBJ1-2, the full variable domain is SAVISQKPSRDICQRGTSLTIQCQVDSQVTMMFWYRQQPGQSLTLIATANQGSEATYESGFVIDKFPISRPNLTFSTLTVSNMSPEDSSIYLCSVAGQGTINYGYTFGSGTRLTVV.

This chain connects TRBV15 to TRBJ2-7; the match to TRBD1 covers 9 bases. CDR1 is LNHNV, CDR2 YYDKDF, per germline (reference sequence). The V gene end was trimmed by 1 base and the J gene end by 5 bases; junction bases not matched to a gene: 6. The CDR3 runs 15 residues. CDR3 in DNA: TGTGCCACCAGCAGAGGGGGACAGGGCATGGACGAGCAGTACTTC. Residues: CATSRGGQGMDEQYF.

The chain carries TRBV3-1 (or the pseudogene TRBV3-2) and TRBJ1-1; D perhaps matches TRBD1 (6 bases). V was clipped by 6 bases and J by 1 base, with 12 bases between them. This CDR3 comprises 14 residues. The germline gives CDR1 LGHDT, CDR2 YNNKEL (reference sequence). CDR3 in DNA: TGTGCCAGCAGTTACAGGGTGAAGAACACTGAAGCTTTCTTT. It is translated as CASSYRVKNTEAFF.

This chain uses TRBV4-2 with TRBJ2-1; 10 nucleotides line up with TRBD2. The J segment lost 3 bases and the V segment lost 4 bases, leaving 3 bases of the junction unmatched. CDR3 size: 15 residues. Germline CDR1 LGHNA, CDR2 YNFKEQ. In DNA, the CDR3 is TGTGCCAGCAGCCCTAGCGGGGGACTCTACAATGAGCAGTTCTTC. Its translation is CASSPSGGLYNEQFF.

The chain employs TRBV11-3 and TRBJ2-2; 9 bases are a match to TRBD1. Germline CDR1 SGHNT, CDR2 YENEEA. The CDR3 extends over 15 amino acids. The ends lost 4 bases at V and 6 bases at J; junction bases unmatched: 6. CDR3 in DNA: TGTGCCAGCAGCTCCGCCGGGACAGGGCCCGGGGAGCTGTTTTTT. Translating gives CASSSAGTGPGELFF.

The V and J genes are TRBV18 and TRBJ2-5, with D unclear. This CDR3 has 12 residues. The germline V gene encodes CDR1 KGHSH and CDR2 LQKENI. The ends were cut back, 6 bases at V and 0 bases at J, with 5 bases in the middle. The CDR3 bases are TGTGCCAGCTCCAGGTACCAAGAGACCCAGTACTTC. Residues: CASSRYQETQYF.

The CDR3 DNA reads TGTGCCAGCAGTTCGGCAGGGCCCTCCTACGAGCAGTACTTC. This encodes CASSSAGPSYEQYF. The V and J genes are TRBV27 and TRBJ2-7; a possible D gene is TRBD1 (5 bases). This CDR3 spans 14 amino acids. CDR1 is MNHEY, CDR2 SMNVEV, per germline (reference sequence). Trimming shortened V by 4 bases and J by 0 bases, and 10 bases separated the two germline ends.

The chain employs TRBV25-1 and TRBJ2-2; D is undetermined. CDR1 is MGHDK and CDR2 is SYGVNS in the germline V gene. The CDR3 consists of 15 residues. V lost 3 bases to trimming and J lost 4 bases, with 12 bases between them. CDR3: CASSDPTHGTGELFF. CDR3 DNA: TGTGCCAGCAGTGACCCTACCCATGGCACCGGGGAGCTGTTTTTT.

This chain joins TRBV30 and TRBJ2-3; D possibly corresponds to TRBD1 (6 bases). The CDR3 contains 12 residues. Trimming stripped 2 bases from V and 7 bases from J, with 10 bases between. In germline, CDR1 is GTSNPN, CDR2 SVGIG (reference sequence). CDR3 nucleotide sequence: TGTGCCTGGAGTTCAGGGGTCCATACGCAGTATTTT. Translating it yields CAWSSGVHTQYF.

The gene calls are TRBV30 and TRBJ1-2, with no clear D. CDR1 and CDR2 (germline): GTSNPN, SVGIG (reference sequence). Trimming left V 1 base short and J 4 bases short, with 7 bases between. The CDR3 covers 12 residues. CDR3 region: CAWSGTFYGYTF. CDR3 coding DNA: TGTGCCTGGAGTGGGACTTTCTATGGCTACACCTTC.

The chain uses TRBV19 and TRBJ2-3, with D tentatively TRBD1 (6 bases). V was pared by 5 bases and J by 8 bases, with 14 bases between. This CDR3 contains 13 residues. Germline-derived CDR1 and CDR2 are LNHDA and SQIVND (reference sequence). DNA of the CDR3: TGTGCCAGTAGTCCCTCACAGGGTGGTACGCAGTATTTT. It yields the protein CASSPSQGGTQYF.

This chain uses TRBV6-5 with TRBJ2-1, with 10 bases matching TRBD2. The length of the CDR3 is 14 residues. After removal of 7 bases from V and 12 bases from J, the junction contained 12 bases not matched to a gene. From germline, CDR1 is MNHEY and CDR2 SVGAGI. CDR3 DNA: TGTGCCAGCAAGATGAGCGGGGGGGCCGGAAGGCAGTTCTTC. It is translated as CASKMSGGAGRQFF.

This chain links TRBV3-1 (or the pseudogene TRBV3-2) with TRBJ2-3; the match to TRBD2 covers 8 bases. This CDR3 has 15 amino acids. Germline values: CDR1 LGHDT, CDR2 YNNKEL (reference sequence). Trimming at V came to 3 bases and at J to 2 bases, leaving 4 bases not matched to a gene. For the CDR3, the DNA is TGTGCCAGCAGCCACACGGGGGGGCACACAGATACGCAGTATTTT. Translated, it gives CASSHTGGHTDTQYF.

The V gene is TRBV9, the J gene TRBJ1-1; tentatively, D is TRBD1 (6 bases). The CDR3 runs to 15 residues. Trimming removed 6 bases at V and 0 bases at J, with 15 bases between. CDR1 and CDR2 (germline): SGDLS, YYNGEE. The DNA for the CDR3 is TGTGCCAGCACCAAGGGGGGGATTATGAACACTGAAGCTTTCTTT. It codes for CASTKGGIMNTEAFF.

This rearrangement joins TRBV7-6 to TRBJ1-5; the match to TRBD1 covers 7 bases. The CDR3 sequence is 14 residues long. The V gene's germline CDR1 is SGHVS and CDR2 FNYEAQ. Trimming at V came to 4 bases and at J to 3 bases, leaving 3 bases not matched to a gene. For the CDR3, the DNA is TGTGCCAGCAGCTACGGGACAGTCAATCAGCCCCAGCATTTT. This gives the protein CASSYGTVNQPQHF.

This chain uses TRBV19 with TRBJ2-7, with TRBD1 matching over 9 bases. The CDR3 consists of 14 residues. Trimming removed 6 bases from V and 3 bases from J; junction bases left unmatched: 6. Germline V gene data show CDR1 as LNHDA and CDR2 as SQIVND (reference sequence). The CDR3 DNA sequence: TGTGCCAGTAGGCGACAGGGGGGCAACTACGAGCAGTACTTC. The encoded protein is CASRRQGGNYEQYF.

The rearrangement joins TRBV12-5 to TRBJ2-1, with 11 bases aligning to TRBD2. CDR3 length: 22 amino acids. V shed 1 base and J 9 bases; nucleotides not matched to a gene: 26. CDR1 LGHNT and CDR2 FRNRAP come from the germline V gene. The CDR3 bases are TGTGCTAGTGGTTTGGCCCCCGCCTCGGGAACTAGCGGGGGCCCGTTCCGGGGTGAGCAGTTCTTC. Its protein is CASGLAPASGTSGGPFRGEQFF.

The chain is built from TRBV20-1 and TRBJ2-7; D might be TRBD1 (5 bases). Germline CDR1 reads DFQATT; CDR2 reads SNEGSKA (reference sequence). This CDR3 comprises 15 residues. Trimming left V 3 bases short and J 4 bases short, with 19 bases between. The CDR3 is CSASLIGHLIYEQYF. The CDR3 DNA sequence: TGCAGTGCTAGTCTGATTGGACATCTGATTTACGAGCAGTACTTC.

This sequence joins TRBV7-8 and TRBJ2-1, with 9 positions matching TRBD2. The germline CDR1 and CDR2 sequences are SGHVS and FQNEAQ. The CDR3 consists of 16 residues. After removal of 2 bases from V and 5 bases from J, the junction contained 7 bases not matched to a gene. The CDR3 loop is CASSLRLAGGNNEQFF. The CDR3 DNA reads as TGTGCCAGCAGCTTACGATTGGCGGGGGGGAACAATGAGCAGTTCTTC.

The chain employs TRBV13 and TRBJ1-1; D is ambiguous. The V end was cut by 0 bases, the J end by 6 bases, with 8 bases between. The germline CDR1 and CDR2 sequences are PRHDT and FYEKMQ (reference sequence). The CDR3 covers 13 residues. The CDR3 coding sequence is TGTGCCAGCAGCTTAGGGGGAGCTTCTGAAGCTTTCTTT. Its translation is CASSLGGASEAFF.